Below, 3 T cell receptor delta chains from the same sample are listed, as sequenced in a study of γδ T cells in repeated Plasmodium falciparum infection. Vgamma9/Vdelta2+ and Vdelta2-negative gammadelta T cells were flow-sorted from PBMC for bulk sequencing. TCRdb reprocessed the multiplex PCR reads through CATT. Of 50,000 to 55,000 delta-chain clones listed, 1.9% are singletons. Sequenced material: gamma-delta T cells from blood. These receptors originate from a pool of human donors (malaria-infected and uninfected, not separated).

Remarks on this clone: TCRdb assigns this DNA the protein of a much larger clone, which departs from its translation at residue 12; this likely reflects a read error, and the protein shown comes from translating the DNA. The chain joins TRDV1 to TRDJ1, with a possible D match to TRDD2 (6 bases). The J gene, not given by TCRdb, was assigned here from a germline match of the nucleotide sequence. The CDR3 loop spans 25 amino acids. Deletions cut 3 bases from V and 0 bases from J, with 41 bases between. Germline CDR1 is TSWWSYY and CDR2 is QGS. CDR3 protein: CALGDVPRGNWIRSRLNFYTDKLIF. Written as DNA, the CDR3 is TGTGCTCTTGGGGACGTTCCTAGGGGCAACTGGATTCGTTCTCGTCTCAACTTCTACACCGATAAACTCATCTTT.

This clone was seen only a few times. This may be a read error, as it is one base from a much larger clone. The chain couples TRDV1 to TRDJ1, with 11 bases that match TRDD3. CDR3 length: 23 amino acids. Germline CDR1 reads TSWWSYY; CDR2 reads QGS. The CDR3 sequence is CALGEPPSYKRVGDTENTDKLTF. CDR3 nucleotides: TGTGCTCTTGGGGAACCGCCTTCCTACAAGAGGGTGGGGGATACGGAAAACACCGATAAACTCACCTTT.

This clone was found a few times. The protein in TCRdb stems from a much larger clone and differs at residue 17 from this DNA's translation, likely a read error; here the protein is translated from the DNA. The CDR3 DNA reads TGTGCTCTTGGGGACCACGAGGGTCCGGGGGTCAAACTCAGGTGGGGGCACACCGATAAACTCATCTTT. Its translation: CALGDHEGPGVKLRWGHTDKLIF. V usage is TRDV1 and J usage is TRDJ1; tentative D call: TRDD3 (6 bases). As TCRdb names no J gene, one was assigned here on the basis of a DNA match to germline. Germline assignment: CDR1 TSWWSYY and CDR2 QGS. Trimming stripped 3 bases from V and 0 bases from J, with 35 bases between. The CDR3 sequence is 23 residues long.